These T cell receptor beta chains were read from a single sample in a study of blood T cell repertoires in COVID-19. Method: immunoSEQ multiplex PCR; TCRdb's copy keeps in-frame clones and lacks some. The sample includes roughly 260,000 clones, about 85% of them seen just once. The sample comprised peripheral blood. The receptors shown here come from a woman between 45 and 65 years old who had recovered from COVID-19. Each CDR3 is given with its conserved first and last residue. D genes are given only for firm matches. Some rows mark clone size as missing; the rest say once, few, many or name a class of expanded clone.

clone size: .; D gene: .; CDR3 length: 13; V gene: TRBV7-9; J gene: TRBJ2-7; CDR3 DNA: TGTGCCAGCACCGGCAGGGGCCCCTACGAGCAGTACTTC; CDR3 protein: CASTGRGPYEQYF
clone size: .; D gene: .; CDR3 length: 13; V gene: TRBV28; J gene: TRBJ1-1; CDR3 DNA: TGTGCCAGCAGTTTATTTGCGACAGTTGAAGCTTTCTTT; CDR3 protein: CASSLFATVEAFF
clone size: .; D gene: .; CDR3 length: 17; V gene: TRBV15; J gene: TRBJ1-1; CDR3 DNA: TGTGCCACCAGCAGAGATTGGCCAGACTTCATGAACACTGAAGCTTTCTTT; CDR3 protein: CATSRDWPDFMNTEAFF
clone size: .; D gene: .; CDR3 length: 15; V gene: TRBV6-5; J gene: TRBJ1-1; CDR3 DNA: TGTGCCAGCAGAAGAGGGGGATCGGCGGCCACTGAAGCTTTCTTT; CDR3 protein: CASRRGGSAATEAFF
clone size: few; D gene: .; CDR3 length: 14; V gene: TRBV7-2; J gene: TRBJ1-2; CDR3 DNA: TGTGCCAGCAGCTTAGAGGAGGGGTACTATGGCTACACCTTC; CDR3 protein: CASSLEEGYYGYTF
clone size: .; D gene: TRBD1; CDR3 length: 15; V gene: TRBV27; J gene: TRBJ2-1; CDR3 DNA: TGTGCCAGCAGTTTGGACAGGGGCTTATACAATGAGCAGTTCTTC; CDR3 protein: CASSLDRGLYNEQFF
clone size: .; D gene: TRBD2; CDR3 length: 15; V gene: TRBV6-5; J gene: TRBJ2-2; CDR3 DNA: TGTGCCAGCACCACTAGCGGGGCGAACACCGGGGAGCTGTTTTTT; CDR3 protein: CASTTSGANTGELFF
clone size: .; D gene: .; CDR3 length: 14; V gene: TRBV27; J gene: TRBJ2-7; CDR3 DNA: TGTGCCAGCAGCTCCATTGTGGCCCCCTACGAGCAGTACTTC; CDR3 protein: CASSSIVAPYEQYF
clone size: .; D gene: .; CDR3 length: 14; V gene: TRBV6-5; J gene: TRBJ2-7; CDR3 DNA: TGTGCCAGCAGGGGGCGAATCCCCTCATACGAGCAGTACTTC; CDR3 protein: CASRGRIPSYEQYF
clone size: .; D gene: .; CDR3 length: 15; V gene: TRBV7-2; J gene: TRBJ2-5; CDR3 DNA: TGTGCCAGCAGCTTAGCTGCGGGGAACCAAGAGACCCAGTACTTC; CDR3 protein: CASSLAAGNQETQYF
clone size: once; D gene: TRBD1; CDR3 length: 16; V gene: TRBV11-1; J gene: TRBJ2-1; CDR3 DNA: TGTGCCAGCAGCTCTCCACAGGGGGCGCGATACAATGAGCAGTTCTTC; CDR3 protein: CASSSPQGARYNEQFF
clone size: .; D gene: TRBD2; CDR3 length: 17; V gene: TRBV5-4; J gene: TRBJ2-3; CDR3 DNA: TGTGCCAGCAGCGCCTTCCTGGCGGGGGGCGGGACAGATACGCAGTATTTT; CDR3 protein: CASSAFLAGGGTDTQYF
clone size: .; D gene: .; CDR3 length: 17; V gene: TRBV9; J gene: TRBJ2-1; CDR3 DNA: TGTGCCAGCAGCGTGGGTCTACTACTAGCCGTTGACAATGAGCAGTTCTTC; CDR3 protein: CASSVGLLLAVDNEQFF
clone size: .; D gene: TRBD1; CDR3 length: 14; V gene: TRBV27; J gene: TRBJ1-5; CDR3 DNA: TGTGCCAGCAGTTCCGGGACAGGGAATAAGCCCCAGCATTTT; CDR3 protein: CASSSGTGNKPQHF
clone size: .; D gene: TRBD2; CDR3 length: 14; V gene: TRBV7-7; J gene: TRBJ2-2; CDR3 DNA: TGTGCTAGCAGCTCGACTAGCGCGGGCGGGGAGCTGTTTTTT; CDR3 protein: CASSSTSAGGELFF
clone size: .; D gene: TRBD2; CDR3 length: 14; V gene: TRBV5-8; J gene: TRBJ2-1; CDR3 DNA: TGTGCCAGCAGCTTTGGGCTAGCGGACAATGAGCAGTTCTTC; CDR3 protein: CASSFGLADNEQFF
clone size: .; D gene: TRBD1; CDR3 length: 14; V gene: TRBV18; J gene: TRBJ1-3; CDR3 DNA: TGTGCCAGCTCCGAGGACAGGACTGGAAACACCATATATTTT; CDR3 protein: CASSEDRTGNTIYF
clone size: .; D gene: .; CDR3 length: 12; V gene: TRBV7-2; J gene: TRBJ1-2; CDR3 DNA: TGTGCCAGCAACGCCGGGGGGTATGGCTACACCTTC; CDR3 protein: CASNAGGYGYTF
clone size: .; D gene: .; CDR3 length: 15; V gene: TRBV19; J gene: TRBJ2-3; CDR3 DNA: TGTGCCAGTAGTATAGGGAGACAGTACACAGATACGCAGTATTTT; CDR3 protein: CASSIGRQYTDTQYF
clone size: few; D gene: TRBD1; CDR3 length: 13; V gene: TRBV10-2; J gene: TRBJ1-1; CDR3 DNA: TGCGCCAGCAAGGGGACAGGGTACACTGAAGCTTTCTTT; CDR3 protein: CASKGTGYTEAFF
clone size: .; D gene: .; CDR3 length: 12; V gene: TRBV29-1; J gene: TRBJ1-1; CDR3 DNA: TGCAGCGTTGAAAAGACTCCAGTTGAAGCTTTCTTT; CDR3 protein: CSVEKTPVEAFF
clone size: .; D gene: TRBD1; CDR3 length: 14; V gene: TRBV19; J gene: TRBJ2-1; CDR3 DNA: TGTGCCAGTAGCCGACAGGGGGCAGCGCATGAGCAGTTCTTC; CDR3 protein: CASSRQGAAHEQFF
clone size: .; D gene: .; CDR3 length: 14; V gene: TRBV5-1; J gene: TRBJ1-4; CDR3 DNA: TGCGCCAGCAGCACGGGCAGGGGTGATGAAAAACTGTTTTTT; CDR3 protein: CASSTGRGDEKLFF
clone size: .; D gene: TRBD2; CDR3 length: 18; V gene: TRBV7-2; J gene: TRBJ2-7; CDR3 DNA: TGTGCCAGCAGCTTAGCGCGGTTGGGCGGGAGCAGCTCCTACGAGCAGTACTTC; CDR3 protein: CASSLARLGGSSSYEQYF
clone size: .; D gene: .; CDR3 length: 16; V gene: TRBV9; J gene: TRBJ2-2; CDR3 DNA: TGTGCCAGCAGCGTAGACTTTTCACGAGGCACCGGGGAGCTGTTTTTT; CDR3 protein: CASSVDFSRGTGELFF
clone size: .; D gene: .; CDR3 length: 15; V gene: TRBV7-9; J gene: TRBJ1-1; CDR3 DNA: TGTGCCAGCAGCAGTTGGAGAGGAATGGACACTGAAGCTTTCTTT; CDR3 protein: CASSSWRGMDTEAFF
clone size: .; D gene: TRBD2; CDR3 length: 16; V gene: TRBV6-6; J gene: TRBJ2-1; CDR3 DNA: TGTGCCAGCAGATCCTGGACTAGCGGGGGGGCGGGTGAGCAGTTCTTC; CDR3 protein: CASRSWTSGGAGEQFF
clone size: .; D gene: .; CDR3 length: 13; V gene: TRBV27; J gene: TRBJ1-1; CDR3 DNA: TGTGCCATCCGAGGGCATACAAACACTGAAGCTTTCTTT; CDR3 protein: CAIRGHTNTEAFF
clone size: few; D gene: .; CDR3 length: 16; V gene: TRBV9; J gene: TRBJ2-6; CDR3 DNA: TGTGCCAGCAGCCTACAGAAGAACTCTGGGGCCAACGTCCTGACTTTC; CDR3 protein: CASSLQKNSGANVLTF
clone size: .; D gene: TRBD1; CDR3 length: 12; V gene: TRBV12-3/TRBV12-4; J gene: TRBJ2-2; CDR3 DNA: TGTGCCAGCAGTAAGGACAGGTCCGAGCTGTTTTTT; CDR3 protein: CASSKDRSELFF
clone size: .; D gene: .; CDR3 length: 13; V gene: TRBV29-1; J gene: TRBJ2-7; CDR3 DNA: TGCAGCGGTCTAGGACAGAGCTCCTACGAGCAGTACTTC; CDR3 protein: CSGLGQSSYEQYF
clone size: .; D gene: .; CDR3 length: 13; V gene: TRBV10-3; J gene: TRBJ1-2; CDR3 DNA: TGTGCCATCAGTGGCGAGGACAAGGGCGGCTACACCTTC; CDR3 protein: CAISGEDKGGYTF
clone size: .; D gene: .; CDR3 length: 15; V gene: TRBV7-2; J gene: TRBJ2-1; CDR3 DNA: TGTGCCAGCAGCTCTTACCCCGGCTCCTACAATGAGCAGTTCTTC; CDR3 protein: CASSSYPGSYNEQFF
clone size: .; D gene: TRBD1; CDR3 length: 14; V gene: TRBV6-5; J gene: TRBJ2-3; CDR3 DNA: TGTGCCAGCAGTTTACAGGGGACCACAGATACGCAGTATTTT; CDR3 protein: CASSLQGTTDTQYF
clone size: .; D gene: .; CDR3 length: 14; V gene: TRBV6-6; J gene: TRBJ2-7; CDR3 DNA: TGTGCCAGCAGTTACGCTGGGGGGTTTGGCGAGCAGTACTTC; CDR3 protein: CASSYAGGFGEQYF
clone size: once; D gene: .; CDR3 length: 15; V gene: TRBV4-1; J gene: TRBJ1-1; CDR3 DNA: TGCGCCAGCAGCCTCACACAGGGTGAAAACACTGAAGCTTTCTTT; CDR3 protein: CASSLTQGENTEAFF
clone size: .; D gene: TRBD2; CDR3 length: 16; V gene: TRBV18; J gene: TRBJ2-5; CDR3 DNA: TGTGCCAGCTCACAGAGGACTAGCGGGGCTCAAGAGACCCAGTACTTC; CDR3 protein: CASSQRTSGAQETQYF
clone size: .; D gene: .; CDR3 length: 15; V gene: TRBV9; J gene: TRBJ2-7; CDR3 DNA: TGTGCCAGCAGCGTAGCGACAGGCCGACTGGACGAGCAGTACTTC; CDR3 protein: CASSVATGRLDEQYF
clone size: .; D gene: TRBD2; CDR3 length: 12; V gene: TRBV30; J gene: TRBJ2-7; CDR3 DNA: TGTGCCTGGCCCTGGGGGGGAGACGAGCAGTACTTC; CDR3 protein: CAWPWGGDEQYF
clone size: .; D gene: TRBD1; CDR3 length: 17; V gene: TRBV5-4; J gene: TRBJ2-1; CDR3 DNA: TGTGCCAGCAGCCATCCTCCTCCCAGGGACAGCAACAATGAGCAGTTCTTC; CDR3 protein: CASSHPPPRDSNNEQFF
clone size: few; D gene: .; CDR3 length: 15; V gene: TRBV5-6; J gene: TRBJ2-7; CDR3 DNA: TGTGCCAGCACCGAATCCCCCGGCAGGGCCTACGAGCAGTACTTC; CDR3 protein: CASTESPGRAYEQYF
clone size: .; D gene: TRBD1; CDR3 length: 15; V gene: TRBV19; J gene: TRBJ1-5; CDR3 DNA: TGTGCCAGTAGTGTGACCGGGACAGGGAATCAGCCCCAGCATTTT; CDR3 protein: CASSVTGTGNQPQHF
clone size: .; D gene: TRBD1; CDR3 length: 13; V gene: TRBV12-3/TRBV12-4; J gene: TRBJ1-2; CDR3 DNA: TGTGCCAGCAGTTTCGGGACAGGTGGCGGCTACACCTTC; CDR3 protein: CASSFGTGGGYTF
clone size: .; D gene: .; CDR3 length: 14; V gene: TRBV6-5; J gene: TRBJ1-3; CDR3 DNA: TGTGCCACACTGACAGGTTACTCTGGAAACACCATATATTTT; CDR3 protein: CATLTGYSGNTIYF
clone size: .; D gene: TRBD1; CDR3 length: 14; V gene: TRBV23-1; J gene: TRBJ2-7; CDR3 DNA: TGCGCCAGCCTCCCGGGACAGGGCATCTACGAGCAGTACTTC; CDR3 protein: CASLPGQGIYEQYF
clone size: .; D gene: .; CDR3 length: 13; V gene: TRBV12-3/TRBV12-4; J gene: TRBJ1-2; CDR3 DNA: TGTGCCAGCAGTTTGAGGAGGGGCTATGGCTACACCTTC; CDR3 protein: CASSLRRGYGYTF
clone size: .; D gene: TRBD2; CDR3 length: 15; V gene: TRBV5-1; J gene: TRBJ2-5; CDR3 DNA: TGCGCCAGCAGCTCTAGCGGGAGTGGTCTAGAGACCCAGTACTTC; CDR3 protein: CASSSSGSGLETQYF
clone size: .; D gene: .; CDR3 length: 14; V gene: TRBV18; J gene: TRBJ2-1; CDR3 DNA: TGTGCCAGCTCACCATCCTTGGGAGAGAATGAGCAGTTCTTC; CDR3 protein: CASSPSLGENEQFF
clone size: .; D gene: .; CDR3 length: 14; V gene: TRBV6-5; J gene: TRBJ1-5; CDR3 DNA: TGTGCCAGGGGGGGTCCCCTTCGCAATCAGCCCCAGCATTTT; CDR3 protein: CARGGPLRNQPQHF
clone size: .; D gene: TRBD2; CDR3 length: 16; V gene: TRBV19; J gene: TRBJ2-3; CDR3 DNA: TGTGCCAGTAGTATAAGGGGAGCGGGGGTGAAAGATACGCAGTATTTT; CDR3 protein: CASSIRGAGVKDTQYF
clone size: .; D gene: .; CDR3 length: 15; V gene: TRBV4-3; J gene: TRBJ1-1; CDR3 DNA: TGCGCCAGCAGCCAACGCACGCCAGGGTCGTCTGAAGCTTTCTTT; CDR3 protein: CASSQRTPGSSEAFF
clone size: .; D gene: .; CDR3 length: 16; V gene: TRBV24-1; J gene: TRBJ2-3; CDR3 DNA: TGTGCCACCAGTGATTTGGCGGGTTCGCACACAGATACGCAGTATTTT; CDR3 protein: CATSDLAGSHTDTQYF
clone size: .; D gene: .; CDR3 length: 13; V gene: TRBV19; J gene: TRBJ1-2; CDR3 DNA: TGTGCCAGTAGTATACAGGGGAACTATGGCTACACCTTC; CDR3 protein: CASSIQGNYGYTF
clone size: .; D gene: TRBD1; CDR3 length: 16; V gene: TRBV11-2; J gene: TRBJ1-4; CDR3 DNA: TGTGCCAGCAGAGGGACAGGGGCATTAGTTAATGAAAAACTGTTTTTT; CDR3 protein: CASRGTGALVNEKLFF
clone size: .; D gene: TRBD1; CDR3 length: 15; V gene: TRBV5-6; J gene: TRBJ2-1; CDR3 DNA: TGTGCCAGCAGCCTACAGGGGCAATGGTACAATGAGCAGTTCTTC; CDR3 protein: CASSLQGQWYNEQFF
clone size: .; D gene: TRBD1; CDR3 length: 13; V gene: TRBV5-6; J gene: TRBJ1-4; CDR3 DNA: TGTGCCAGCAACCGGGACAGGGACGAAAAACTGTTTTTT; CDR3 protein: CASNRDRDEKLFF
clone size: .; D gene: .; CDR3 length: 15; V gene: TRBV5-5; J gene: TRBJ1-5; CDR3 DNA: TGTGCCAGCAGCTTGGAGCCAGGCGGCAATCAGCCCCAGCATTTT; CDR3 protein: CASSLEPGGNQPQHF
clone size: .; D gene: TRBD1; CDR3 length: 15; V gene: TRBV19; J gene: TRBJ2-5; CDR3 DNA: TGTGCCAGTAGTACCTCACAGGGGGGCCAAGAGACCCAGTACTTC; CDR3 protein: CASSTSQGGQETQYF
clone size: few; D gene: TRBD1; CDR3 length: 14; V gene: TRBV19; J gene: TRBJ1-1; CDR3 DNA: TGTGCCAGTAGTATGGGACAGACCTCCTGGGGAGCTTTCTTT; CDR3 protein: CASSMGQTSWGAFF
clone size: .; D gene: .; CDR3 length: 12; V gene: TRBV2; J gene: TRBJ1-2; CDR3 DNA: TGTGCCAGCAGCCGAAGGGGGAATGGCTACACCTTC; CDR3 protein: CASSRRGNGYTF